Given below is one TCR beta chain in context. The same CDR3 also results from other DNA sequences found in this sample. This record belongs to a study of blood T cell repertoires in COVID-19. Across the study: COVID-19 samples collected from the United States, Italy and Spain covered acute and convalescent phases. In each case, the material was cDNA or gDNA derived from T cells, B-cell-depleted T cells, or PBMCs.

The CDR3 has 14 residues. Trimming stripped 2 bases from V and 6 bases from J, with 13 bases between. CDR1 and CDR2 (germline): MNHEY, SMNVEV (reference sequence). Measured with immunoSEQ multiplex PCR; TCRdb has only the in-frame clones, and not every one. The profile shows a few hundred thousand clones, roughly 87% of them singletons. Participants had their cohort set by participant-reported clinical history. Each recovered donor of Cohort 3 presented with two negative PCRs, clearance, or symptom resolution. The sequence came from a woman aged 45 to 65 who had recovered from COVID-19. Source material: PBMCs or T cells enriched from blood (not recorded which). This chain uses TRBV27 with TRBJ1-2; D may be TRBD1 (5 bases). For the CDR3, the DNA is TGTGCCAGCAGTTTACTCCCGGGGGTAGATGGCTACACCTTC. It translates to CASSLLPGVDGYTF.